One sample yielded the 15 T cell receptor beta chains listed below, sequenced in a study of blood T cell repertoires in COVID-19. Here immunoSEQ multiplex PCR was the method, and the copy in TCRdb shows in-frame clones only, minus some. Among approximately 150,000 clones listed, approximately 88% were seen once. The source material was peripheral blood. These TCRs come from a woman between 50 and 59 years old with acute or convalescent COVID-19.

The chain has TRBV3-1 (or the pseudogene TRBV3-2) and TRBJ1-2, with 7 bases lining up with TRBD1. Germline trimming cut 3 bases from V and 2 bases from J; bases unmatched to any gene: 3. The CDR3 consists of 14 residues. Germline loops: CDR1 LGHDT, CDR2 YNNKEL (reference sequence). CDR3 sequence (DNA): TGTGCCAGCAGCCATGAGGACAGGAACTATGGCTACACCTTC. Its translation: CASSHEDRNYGYTF.

The chain is built from TRBV4-3 and TRBJ1-6; 9 bases are shared with TRBD1. Germline V gives CDR1 LGHNA, CDR2 YSLEER. This CDR3 has 15 residues. The trim removed 3 bases at V and 6 bases at J, leaving 3 bases unmatched. DNA for the CDR3: TGCGCCAGCAGCCAGGGACAGGGATCTAATTCACCCCTCCACTTT. Translated: CASSQGQGSNSPLHF.

The V gene is TRBV6-6, the J gene TRBJ1-2; the D gene is possibly TRBD1 (5 bases). The V and J ends lost 0 bases and 8 bases respectively, with 13 bases between them. Germline V gene data show CDR1 as MNHNY and CDR2 as SVGAGI (reference sequence). CDR3 length: 14 amino acids. DNA of the CDR3: TGTGCCAGCAGTTACTCGACAACAGGACGCGGCTACACCTTC. This gives the protein CASSYSTTGRGYTF.

This clone was counted a few times. This rearrangement joins TRBV7-2 to TRBJ1-1; no clear D gene. CDR1 is SGHTA and CDR2 is FQGNSA in the germline V gene. The CDR3 contains 13 residues. Trimming shortened V by 7 bases and J by 1 base, and 10 bases separated the two germline ends. CDR3 protein: CASTLEQNTEAFF. CDR3 sequence (DNA): TGTGCCAGCACCCTAGAGCAGAACACTGAAGCTTTCTTT.

The V call is TRBV9, the J call TRBJ1-5, with TRBD1 as a possible D gene (5 bases). Germline CDR1 is SGDLS and CDR2 is YYNGEE. The V and J ends lost 4 bases and 6 bases respectively, with 11 bases between them. CDR3 size: 13 residues. CDR3 DNA: TGTGCCAGCAGCCTCGGACAAGGTCAGCCCCAGCATTTT. Translation gives CASSLGQGQPQHF.

The chain joins TRBV7-7 to TRBJ2-5; 12 nucleotides agree with TRBD2. The CDR3 is made up of 15 amino acids. J was trimmed by 4 bases and V by 5 bases; bases with no gene match: 5. Per the germline V gene, CDR1 is SSHAT and CDR2 is FNYEAQ (reference sequence). CDR3 loop: CASSPSGGAPETQYF. The CDR3 coding sequence is TGTGCCAGCAGCCCTAGCGGGGGGGCCCCAGAGACCCAGTACTTC.

The gene calls are TRBV5-1 and TRBJ2-3, with TRBD2 identical over 9 bases. Germline trimming cut 1 base from V and 4 bases from J; bases unmatched to any gene: 4. The CDR3 runs 15 residues. Germline V gene sequence: CDR1 SGHRS, CDR2 YFSETQ. The CDR3 sequence is CASSLSSGGADTQYF. For the CDR3, the DNA is TGCGCCAGCAGCTTGAGTAGCGGGGGCGCAGATACGCAGTATTTT. The entire variable domain, with the rest obtained from reference TRBV5-1 and TRBJ2-3, is as follows: KAGVTQTPRYLIKTRGQQVTLSCSPISGHRSVSWYQQTPGQGLQFLFEYFSETQRNKGNFPGRFSGRQFSNSRSEMNVSTLELGDSALYLCASSLSSGGADTQYFGPGTRLTVL.

The chain has TRBV9 and TRBJ1-6, with D possibly TRBD1 on 6 matching bases. This CDR3 region has 17 residues. Trimming removed 4 bases at V and 4 bases at J, with 18 bases between. Looked up from germline, CDR1 is SGDLS and CDR2 is YYNGEE. Here the CDR3 DNA reads TGTGCCAGCAGCCCTTTCCAGGGGACGTCGTATAATTCACCCCTCCACTTT. This encodes CASSPFQGTSYNSPLHF.

The chain recombines TRBV7-2 with TRBJ2-3, with D uncertain. There are 13 residues in the CDR3. Germline V lookup: CDR1 SGHTA, CDR2 FQGNSA. Trimming left V 5 bases short and J 5 bases short, with 11 bases between. DNA for the CDR3: TGTGCCAGCAGCAGCGCCCGAGGAGATACGCAGTATTTT. Its protein is CASSSARGDTQYF.

J is TRBJ2-3 and V is TRBV3-1 (or the pseudogene TRBV3-2), with 14 bases matching TRBD2. The CDR3 covers 14 residues. Germline V CDR1 and CDR2: LGHDT, YNNKEL (reference sequence). The V and J ends lost 4 bases and 6 bases, in that order; junction bases with no gene match: 0. CDR3 DNA: TGTGCCAGCAGCCGGACTAGCGGGGGGGATACGCAGTATTTT. Encoded protein: CASSRTSGGDTQYF.

The chain couples TRBV19 to TRBJ2-1; 12 positions agree with TRBD2. The germline gives CDR1 LNHDA, CDR2 SQIVND (reference sequence). With V trimmed by 4 bases and J by 2 bases, 0 bases remained unmatched. The CDR3 spans 15 residues. CDR3 amino acids: CASSRTSGTYNEQFF. CDR3 bases: TGTGCCAGTAGTAGGACTAGCGGGACCTACAATGAGCAGTTCTTC. The full variable domain, completed using reference TRBV19 and TRBJ2-1, is DGGITQSPKYLFRKEGQNVTLSCEQNLNHDAMYWYRQDPGQGLRLIYYSQIVNDFQKGDIAEGYSVSREKKESFPLTVTSAQKNPTAFYLCASSRTSGTYNEQFFGPGTRLTVL.

The genes are TRBV3-1 (or the pseudogene TRBV3-2) and TRBJ2-1, with TRBD2 matching 7 bases. Germline V gives CDR1 LGHDT, CDR2 YNNKEL (reference sequence). The V and J ends lost 4 bases and 6 bases, in that order; junction bases with no gene match: 3. The CDR3 runs 13 residues. The CDR3 is CASSRSGANEQFF. DNA of the CDR3: TGTGCCAGCAGCCGCAGCGGGGCCAATGAGCAGTTCTTC.

The chain is built from TRBV9 and TRBJ2-5, with D possibly matching TRBD2 (6 bases). With 3 bases removed from V and 1 base from J, the gap between germline ends came to 13 bases. This CDR3 has 15 residues. The V gene's germline CDR1 is SGDLS and CDR2 YYNGEE. CDR3 region: CASSARGRPQETQYF. The CDR3 nucleotides read TGTGCCAGCAGCGCGCGGGGCCGGCCCCAAGAGACCCAGTACTTC.

The chain couples TRBV19 to TRBJ2-2, with D possibly TRBD2 on 6 matching bases. The V and J ends lost 2 bases and 4 bases respectively, with 11 bases between them. The CDR3 contains 15 residues. Germline V gene sequence: CDR1 LNHDA, CDR2 SQIVND (reference sequence). CDR3 residues: CASSISGVTTGELFF. The CDR3 nucleotides are TGTGCCAGTAGTATATCGGGAGTCACCACCGGGGAGCTGTTTTTT.

V gene TRBV7-7 combines with J gene TRBJ2-2, with D possibly TRBD1 on 5 matching bases. The CDR3 covers 14 residues. Germline V gives CDR1 SSHAT, CDR2 FNYEAQ (reference sequence). V shed 5 bases and J shed 1 base, with 8 bases lying between them. The CDR3 DNA follows: TGTGCCAGCAGCCCAGGACAGAACACCGGGGAGCTGTTTTTT. It translates to CASSPGQNTGELFF.